This TCR beta chain was sequenced for a study of T cell changes during pregnancy in multiple sclerosis. Germline V lookup: CDR1 SGHDT, CDR2 YYEEEE. The CDR3 consists of 14 residues. The ends were cut back, 2 bases at V and 5 bases at J, with 13 bases in the middle. The table lists this clone with a few counts. This table comes from immunoSEQ multiplex PCR, and its TCRdb copy is limited to in-frame clones, with some not included. Altogether 85,000 to 90,000 clones are present, 94% being singletons, with the ten largest covering about 1.7%. This clonotype was sampled from a female donor in good health, enrolled as a control in a pregnancy study. Sequences were derived from peripheral blood, sampled after pregnancy. V usage is TRBV5-6 and J usage is TRBJ1-1; the D gene is possibly TRBD1 (5 bases). Here the CDR3 reads CASSFSAGWTEAFF. The CDR3 DNA is TGTGCCAGCAGCTTTTCGGCAGGGTGGACTGAAGCTTTCTTT.